What follows are 4 T cell receptor beta chains derived from one specimen sequenced in a study of technical replicates of blood from several donors. The method was immunoSEQ multiplex PCR; TCRdb's version includes in-frame clones alone and lacks a portion of them. The profile shows about 75,000 clones, roughly 93% of them singletons. Sample: T cells isolated from PBMCs. The receptor source for this set is a human donor in good health.

V and J are TRBV7-3 and TRBJ1-1; no definite D call. CDR1 is SGHTA, CDR2 FQGTGA, per germline. The CDR3 has 13 residues. The V end was cut by 4 bases, the J end by 0 bases, with 6 bases between. This chain's CDR3 is CASSYQMNTEAFF. The CDR3 nucleotides are TGTGCCAGCAGCTACCAGATGAACACTGAAGCTTTCTTT.

V is TRBV7-9 and J is TRBJ1-2, with 7 bases matching TRBD1. The CDR3 has 13 residues. The junction had 5 bases not matched to a gene; V was cut back by 2 bases and J by 8 bases. CDR1 is SEHNR, CDR2 FQNEAQ, per germline (reference sequence). The CDR3: CASSLQGGQGYTF. CDR3 nucleotides: TGTGCCAGCAGCTTACAGGGGGGACAGGGCTACACCTTC.

This chain uses TRBV5-6 with TRBJ1-2; TRBD1 agrees at 11 bases. V shed 3 bases and J 4 bases; nucleotides not matched to a gene: 5. The germline V gene encodes CDR1 SGHDT and CDR2 YYEEEE. The CDR3 loop spans 15 amino acids. For the CDR3, the DNA is TGTGCCAGCAGCTCCCGGGACAGGGGGATCTATGGCTACACCTTC. It translates to CASSSRDRGIYGYTF. Full variable domain (remainder filled in from reference TRBV5-6 and TRBJ1-2): DAGVTQSPTHLIKTRGQQVTLRCSPKSGHDTVSWYQQALGQGPQFIFQYYEEEERQRGNFPDRFSGHQFPNYSSELNVNALLLGDSALYLCASSSRDRGIYGYTFGSGTRLTVV.

The chain employs TRBV10-3 and TRBJ1-2, with TRBD1 matching 8 bases. V lost 1 base and J lost 0; bases outside the gene matches: 4. This CDR3 is 16 amino acids long. CDR1 is ENHRY and CDR2 is SYGVKD in the germline V gene. CDR3 bases: TGTGCCATCAGTGAGTACGGACAGGGAACTAACTATGGCTACACCTTC. Translating gives CAISEYGQGTNYGYTF.